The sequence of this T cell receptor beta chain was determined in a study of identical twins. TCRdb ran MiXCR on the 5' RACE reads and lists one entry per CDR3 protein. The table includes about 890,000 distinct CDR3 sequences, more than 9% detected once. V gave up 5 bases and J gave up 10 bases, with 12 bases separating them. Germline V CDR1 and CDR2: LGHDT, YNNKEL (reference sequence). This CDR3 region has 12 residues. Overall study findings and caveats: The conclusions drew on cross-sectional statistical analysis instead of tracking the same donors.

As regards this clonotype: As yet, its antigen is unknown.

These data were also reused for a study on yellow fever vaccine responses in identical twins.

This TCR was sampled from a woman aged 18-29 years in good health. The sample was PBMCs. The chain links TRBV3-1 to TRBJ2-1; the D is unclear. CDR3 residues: CASSTRLEEQFF. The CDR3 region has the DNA TGTGCCAGCAGCACCCGATTGGAAGAGCAGTTCTTC.